The clone carrying this T cell receptor beta chain was seen only a few times. The conserved final phenylalanine or tryptophan is absent from the CDR3, which likely points to a read error. This record belongs to a study of blood T cells in healthy people across ages. Together with a sample-barcoded 5' primer, a J-beta primer mix was included in a second PCR lasting roughly 6 to 12 cycles. Every cDNA was tagged by a template-switch adaptor with 12 random nucleotides. One entry per CDR3 protein results from TCRdb running MiXCR on the 5' RACE reads. The table shows about 720,000 distinct CDR3 sequences, with about 25% occurring only once. Extractions gave at least 5 micrograms of total RNA per sample. Per the germline V gene, CDR1 is SGHTA and CDR2 is FQGNSA. V was trimmed by 5 bases and J by 8 bases, leaving 16 bases between them. This CDR3 is built from 14 residues. The same data also went into a second study, on T cells of mothers and their children. From that paper: Among related mother-child pairs, overlap was slightly higher than in unrelated pairs, though not significantly.

This rearrangement joins TRBV7-2 to TRBJ2-4; TRBD1 might be the D (6 bases). Sequencing was performed on blood. The clonotype was recovered from a boy between 5 and 17 years old in good health. CDR3 residues: CASSMEQGWDIQYL. CDR3 nucleotides: TGTGCCAGCAGCATGGAACAGGGATGGGACATTCAGTACCTC.